A single sample gave rise to the 18 T cell receptor beta chains below, sequenced in a study of shared clonotypes between healthy human individuals. Some clones are missing from TCRdb's copy, which holds only in-frame ones; the method was immunoSEQ multiplex PCR. The sample has 1.5 million to 2.5 million clones; approximately 95% are singletons. Terminally differentiated effector memory CD45RA+ cells were excluded from the naive CD8 cells, which were CD45RO-negative and positively selected for CCR7. Sequenced sample: naive CD8+ T cells sorted from blood. These receptors all come from a man aged 18 to 29 in good health.

The rearrangement uses TRBV4-1 and TRBJ1-1; TRBD1 is a possible D gene (5 bases). The CDR3 sequence is 16 residues long. The germline V gene has CDR1 MGHRA and CDR2 YSYEKL. Deletions cut 1 base from V and 4 bases from J, with 16 bases between. The CDR3, as DNA: TGCGCCAGCAGCCAAGGGTCCAGGGCTATAAGCACTGAAGCTTTCTTT. Protein sequence: CASSQGSRAISTEAFF.

CDR3 in DNA: TGTGCCAGCAGTGAGGACTCAGGCTACGAGCAGTACTTC. The encoded protein is CASSEDSGYEQYF. The rearrangement links TRBV2 to TRBJ2-7, with D possibly being TRBD2 (5 bases). The CDR3 is made up of 13 amino acids. Trimming shortened V by 3 bases and J by 3 bases, and 9 bases separated the two germline ends. Germline V gives CDR1 SNHLY, CDR2 FYNNEI.

The chain employs TRBV9 and TRBJ2-5; 8 nucleotides align to TRBD2. Near its end, the DNA agrees better with TRBJ2-7, so the J call may be wrong. The CDR3 runs to 18 residues. Per the germline V gene, CDR1 is SGDLS and CDR2 is YYNGEE. DNA of the CDR3: TGTGCCAGCAGCGTAGCTCTGAGCGGGGGTGATGTAAGGTACGAGCAGTACTTC. It codes for CASSVALSGGDVRYEQYF.

The rearrangement joins TRBV14 to TRBJ2-6; 9 bases align to TRBD1. The germline V gene encodes CDR1 SGHDN and CDR2 FVKESK. This CDR3 region has 20 residues. V shed 3 bases and J 1 base; nucleotides not matched to a gene: 13. CDR3 protein: CASSHRFRDRAESGANVLTF. The CDR3 region has the DNA TGTGCCAGCAGCCACCGATTTAGGGACAGGGCGGAATCTGGGGCCAACGTCCTGACTTTC. The variable domain in full, with the rest retrieved from reference TRBV14 and TRBJ2-6, is EAGVTQFPSHSVIEKGQTVTLRCDPISGHDNLYWYRRVMGKEIKFLLHFVKESKQDESGMPNNRFLAERTGGTYSTLKVQPAELEDSGVYFCASSHRFRDRAESGANVLTFGAGSRLTVL.

V is TRBV28 and J is TRBJ2-5, with D possibly TRBD1 on 5 matching bases. The closer fit of TRBJ2-7 to the DNA end suggests the J call may be wrong. The germline V gene encodes CDR1 MDHEN and CDR2 SYDVKM. This CDR3 has 14 residues. The CDR3 sequence: CASSFAGLSYEQYF. The CDR3 DNA reads TGTGCCAGCAGTTTCGCAGGGCTCTCCTACGAGCAGTACTTC.

Details on this clone: This same CDR3 is encoded by further DNA sequences in the sample. The chain uses TRBV5-6 and TRBJ2-7; D is perhaps TRBD2 (7 bases). With 4 bases removed from V and 2 bases from J, the gap between germline ends came to 13 bases. The length of the CDR3 is 14 residues. From germline, CDR1 is SGHDT and CDR2 YYEEEE. Here the CDR3 reads CASSGGAGTYEQYF. In DNA form, the CDR3 reads TGTGCCAGCAGCGGGGGGGCGGGTACCTACGAGCAGTACTTC. The whole variable domain, remainder taken from reference TRBV5-6 and TRBJ2-7, is DAGVTQSPTHLIKTRGQQVTLRCSPKSGHDTVSWYQQALGQGPQFIFQYYEEEERQRGNFPDRFSGHQFPNYSSELNVNALLLGDSALYLCASSGGAGTYEQYFGPGTRLTVT.

The chain recombines TRBV5-6 with TRBJ2-1, with a weak D call TRBD2 (6 bases). V was clipped by 4 bases and J by 1 base, with 12 bases between them. The CDR3 is 15 residues long. Germline V gene sequence: CDR1 SGHDT, CDR2 YYEEEE. The CDR3 spells CASSTSSQSYNEQFF. The CDR3 DNA sequence: TGTGCCAGCAGCACTAGCAGCCAATCCTACAATGAGCAGTTCTTC. The complete variable domain, with remaining parts taken from reference TRBV5-6 and TRBJ2-1, reads DAGVTQSPTHLIKTRGQQVTLRCSPKSGHDTVSWYQQALGQGPQFIFQYYEEEERQRGNFPDRFSGHQFPNYSSELNVNALLLGDSALYLCASSTSSQSYNEQFFGPGTRLTVL.

The rearrangement uses TRBV5-4 and TRBJ2-1; 10 positions match TRBD1. V lost 0 bases, J lost 0 bases, and 9 bases stayed unmatched. The germline V gene encodes CDR1 SGHNT and CDR2 YYREEE (reference sequence). The CDR3 is 19 amino acids. This CDR3 reads CASSLGQGAFSPSYNEQFF. The CDR3 coding sequence is TGTGCCAGCAGCTTGGGACAGGGGGCTTTTAGTCCCTCCTACAATGAGCAGTTCTTC.

About this clone: The sample carries other DNA sequences with the same CDR3. V gene TRBV27 combines with J gene TRBJ2-1; no clear D gene. CDR1 is MNHEY, CDR2 SMNVEV, per germline (reference sequence). The germline V and J ends were trimmed by 3 bases and 3 bases, with 6 bases remaining between them. The CDR3 totals 13 residues. The CDR3 DNA reads TGTGCCAGCAGTTTGACCTACTACAATGAGCAGTTCTTC. Encoded protein: CASSLTYYNEQFF.

The gene calls are TRBV7-2 and TRBJ2-5; 9 bases are shared with TRBD2. The germline gives CDR1 SGHTA, CDR2 FQGNSA. The V gene end was trimmed by 0 bases and the J gene end by 5 bases; junction bases not matched to a gene: 7. The CDR3 contains 16 residues. As DNA, the CDR3 is TGTGCCAGCAGCTTAGCGCGGCTAGCGGGGCGGGAGACCCAGTACTTC. Amino acid sequence: CASSLARLAGRETQYF.

The genes are TRBV9 and TRBJ2-2, with TRBD2 matching 10 bases. V lost 0 bases to trimming and J lost 4 bases; unmatched junction nucleotides: 3. CDR3 length: 16 residues. Per the germline V gene, CDR1 is SGDLS and CDR2 is YYNGEE. The CDR3 loop is CASSVVAGGPTGELFF. CDR3 nucleotides: TGTGCCAGCAGCGTAGTAGCGGGAGGCCCCACCGGGGAGCTGTTTTTT.

The CDR3 protein is CASSLSFRGQETQYF. CDR3 in DNA: TGTGCCAGCAGCTTATCTTTTAGGGGCCAAGAGACCCAGTACTTC. This chain connects TRBV7-9 to TRBJ2-5; the D gene is possibly TRBD1 (5 bases). Germline assignment: CDR1 SEHNR and CDR2 FQNEAQ (reference sequence). Deletions cut 2 bases from V and 1 base from J, with 11 bases between. The CDR3 length is 15 residues.

The gene calls are TRBV5-1 and TRBJ2-2; TRBD1 agrees at 10 bases. CDR1 is SGHRS and CDR2 is YFSETQ in the germline V gene. The CDR3 length is 16 residues. V lost 3 bases to trimming and J lost 7 bases; unmatched junction nucleotides: 9. The CDR3 DNA reads as TGCGCCAGCAGCTACCGACAGGGGGCGCAATTCGGGGAGCTGTTTTTT. It encodes CASSYRQGAQFGELFF. The whole variable domain, filled in from reference TRBV5-1 and TRBJ2-2, reads KAGVTQTPRYLIKTRGQQVTLSCSPISGHRSVSWYQQTPGQGLQFLFEYFSETQRNKGNFPGRFSGRQFSNSRSEMNVSTLELGDSALYLCASSYRQGAQFGELFFGEGSRLTVL.

This chain uses TRBV29-1 with TRBJ2-2; either TRBD1 or TRBD2 may supply D (6 bases each). CDR1 and CDR2 from the germline V gene are SQVTM and ANQGSEA. The CDR3 loop spans 15 amino acids. Trimming removed 1 base from V and 1 base from J, with 10 bases in between. CDR3 bases: TGCAGCGTTGAAGGCCGGGGGCAGAACACCGGGGAGCTGTTTTTT. Amino acids: CSVEGRGQNTGELFF.

This rearrangement joins TRBV5-5 to TRBJ1-1, with D perhaps matching TRBD1 (5 bases). This CDR3 has 17 amino acids. The V and J ends lost 2 bases and 3 bases respectively, with 20 bases between them. Germline assignment: CDR1 SGHKS and CDR2 YYEKEE (reference sequence). DNA for the CDR3: TGTGCCAGCAGCTTAGGGCCCCAGGCAGCCAGGGACACTGAAGCTTTCTTT. This gives the protein CASSLGPQAARDTEAFF. The full variable domain, completed using reference TRBV5-5 and TRBJ1-1, is DAGVTQSPTHLIKTRGQQVTLRCSPISGHKSVSWYQQVLGQGPQFIFQYYEKEERGRGNFPDRFSARQFPNYSSELNVNALLLGDSALYLCASSLGPQAARDTEAFFGQGTRLTVV.

The chain is built from TRBV5-4 and TRBJ2-1, with D possibly matching TRBD2 (7 bases). Germline V CDR1 and CDR2: SGHNT, YYREEE (reference sequence). The V gene lost 3 bases and the J gene lost 7 bases, with 14 bases spanning the gap. This CDR3 has 14 amino acids. CDR3 sequence (DNA): TGTGCCAGCAGCTCCGGGGGGCCATCGAATGAGCAGTTCTTC. This translates into CASSSGGPSNEQFF. Combining the CDR3 with reference TRBV5-4 and TRBJ2-1 gives the whole variable domain ETGVTQSPTHLIKTRGQQVTLRCSSQSGHNTVSWYQQALGQGPQFIFQYYREEENGRGNFPPRFSGLQFPNYSSELNVNALELDDSALYLCASSSGGPSNEQFFGPGTRLTVL.

The gene calls are TRBV2 and TRBJ1-1; possibly TRBD1 for D (6 bases). CDR3 size: 14 residues. Deletions cut 9 bases from V and 4 bases from J, with 18 bases between. Germline lookup yields CDR1 SNHLY and CDR2 FYNNEI. Here the CDR3 DNA reads TGTGCCAGGGTTGCGGCAGGGGCCGGCACTGAAGCTTTCTTT. Protein: CARVAAGAGTEAFF.

The chain carries TRBV7-2 and TRBJ1-1; 10 nucleotides match TRBD1. Germline V gene data show CDR1 as SGHTA and CDR2 as FQGNSA. The CDR3 loop spans 16 amino acids. J lost 1 base, V lost 5 bases, and 7 bases had no gene match. CDR3 residues: CASSQWTGGRNTEAFF. DNA of the CDR3: TGTGCCAGCAGCCAATGGACAGGGGGACGGAACACTGAAGCTTTCTTT.